Listed below are T cell receptor beta chains from one sample, sequenced in a study of T cells in narcolepsy. This table comes from immunoSEQ multiplex PCR, and its TCRdb copy is limited to in-frame clones, with some not included. The sample has about 43,000 clones, more than 70% seen once; the top ten hold around 1.3%. The specimen was CD45RA- memory CD4+ T cells from PBMCs. Source of these receptors: a human donor with narcolepsy. Both conserved end residues are part of each CDR3. D genes are given only for firm matches. Only part of the rows carry a size: once, few, many, or a class if the clone is expanded.

length: 16
size: NA
V: TRBV10-1
D: NA
J: TRBJ2-2
CDR3: CASSESEEGNTGELFF
DNA: TGCGCCAGCAGTGAGTCCGAAGAGGGGAACACCGGGGAGCTGTTTTTT

length: 14
size: once
V: TRBV6-5
D: NA
J: TRBJ1-6
CDR3: CASSEVGKNSPLHF
DNA: TGTGCCAGCAGTGAAGTAGGGAAGAACTCACCCCTCCACTTT

length: 16
size: NA
V: TRBV29-1
D: TRBD1
J: TRBJ1-2
CDR3: CSVVMGRGQGGSGYTF
DNA: TGCAGCGTTGTGATGGGGCGGGGACAGGGGGGTTCTGGCTACACCTTC

length: 15
size: NA
V: TRBV10-2
D: TRBD1
J: TRBJ1-1
CDR3: CASSESIPGGTEAFF
DNA: TGCGCCAGCAGTGAGTCGATTCCAGGGGGCACTGAAGCTTTCTTT

length: 15
size: NA
V: TRBV10-3
D: TRBD2
J: TRBJ2-7
CDR3: CAIRGEPGLAYEQYF
DNA: TGTGCCATCAGGGGGGAGCCGGGACTAGCCTACGAGCAGTACTTC

length: 15
size: NA
V: TRBV7-9
D: NA
J: TRBJ1-2
CDR3: CASSLGSGIEYGYTF
DNA: TGTGCCAGCAGCTTAGGGTCAGGGATAGAATATGGCTACACCTTC

length: 12
size: NA
V: TRBV2
D: NA
J: TRBJ1-2
CDR3: CASRTEAYGYTF
DNA: TGTGCCAGCAGGACGGAGGCTTATGGCTACACCTTC

length: 11
size: NA
V: TRBV7-9
D: NA
J: TRBJ1-2
CDR3: CASSSNYGYTF
DNA: TGTGCCAGCAGCTCGAACTATGGCTACACCTTC

length: 16
size: NA
V: TRBV27
D: NA
J: TRBJ1-1
CDR3: CASSPYSSSGNTEAFF
DNA: TGTGCCAGCAGTCCTTACTCCTCAAGCGGGAACACTGAAGCTTTCTTT

length: 12
size: NA
V: TRBV6-6
D: NA
J: TRBJ2-7
CDR3: CASSHRGGEQYF
DNA: TGTGCCAGCAGTCACAGGGGGGGGGAGCAGTACTTC

length: 18
size: NA
V: TRBV4-3
D: NA
J: TRBJ1-4
CDR3: CASSQVFPGPSDNEKLFF
DNA: TGCGCCAGCAGCCAAGTCTTTCCGGGGCCTTCCGATAATGAAAAACTGTTTTTT

length: 14
size: NA
V: TRBV19
D: NA
J: TRBJ1-2
CDR3: CASSTAKGYYGYTF
DNA: TGTGCCAGTAGTACCGCCAAAGGGTACTATGGCTACACCTTC

length: 16
size: once
V: TRBV5-4
D: NA
J: TRBJ1-4
CDR3: CASSLAGRQTNEKLFF
DNA: TGTGCCAGCAGCTTGGCCGGTAGGCAGACAAATGAAAAACTGTTTTTT

length: 14
size: NA
V: TRBV7-2
D: NA
J: TRBJ2-7
CDR3: CASSLVVGPYEQYF
DNA: TGTGCCAGCAGCTTAGTCGTGGGGCCCTACGAGCAGTACTTC

length: 13
size: NA
V: TRBV7-7
D: TRBD1
J: TRBJ2-7
CDR3: CASSQGDRGEQYF
DNA: TGTGCTAGCAGCCAAGGAGACAGGGGCGAGCAGTACTTC